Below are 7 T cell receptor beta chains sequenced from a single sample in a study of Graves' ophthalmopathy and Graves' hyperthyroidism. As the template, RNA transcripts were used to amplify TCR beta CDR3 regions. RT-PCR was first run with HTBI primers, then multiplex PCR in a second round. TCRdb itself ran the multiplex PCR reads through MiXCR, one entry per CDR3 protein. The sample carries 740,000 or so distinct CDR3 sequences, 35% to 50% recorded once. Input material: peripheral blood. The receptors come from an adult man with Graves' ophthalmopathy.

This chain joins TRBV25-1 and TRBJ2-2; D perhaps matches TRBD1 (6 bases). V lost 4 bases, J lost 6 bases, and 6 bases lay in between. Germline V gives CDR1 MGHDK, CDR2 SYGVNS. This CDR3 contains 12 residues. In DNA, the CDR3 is TGTGCCAGCAGTGGGACAGCCGGGGAGCTGTTTTTT. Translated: CASSGTAGELFF.

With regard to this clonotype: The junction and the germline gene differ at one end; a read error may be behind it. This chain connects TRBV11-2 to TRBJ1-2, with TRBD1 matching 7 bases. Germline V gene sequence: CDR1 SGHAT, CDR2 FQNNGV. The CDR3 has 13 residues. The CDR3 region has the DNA TGTACCAGCAGCCCCGACAGGGTCTATGGCTACACCTTC. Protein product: CTSSPDRVYGYTF.

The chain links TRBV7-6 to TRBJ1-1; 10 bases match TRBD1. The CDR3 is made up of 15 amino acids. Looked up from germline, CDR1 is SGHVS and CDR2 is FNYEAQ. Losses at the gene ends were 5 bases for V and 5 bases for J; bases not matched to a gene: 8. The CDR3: CASSPRDRGWTEAFF. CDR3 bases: TGTGCCAGCAGCCCCCGGGACAGGGGATGGACTGAAGCTTTCTTT.

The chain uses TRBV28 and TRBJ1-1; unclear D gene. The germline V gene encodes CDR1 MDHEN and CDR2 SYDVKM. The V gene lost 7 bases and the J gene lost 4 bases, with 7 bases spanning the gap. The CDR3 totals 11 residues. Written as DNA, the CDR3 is TGTGCCAGCACGTCGAGCACTGAAGCTTTCTTT. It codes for CASTSSTEAFF.

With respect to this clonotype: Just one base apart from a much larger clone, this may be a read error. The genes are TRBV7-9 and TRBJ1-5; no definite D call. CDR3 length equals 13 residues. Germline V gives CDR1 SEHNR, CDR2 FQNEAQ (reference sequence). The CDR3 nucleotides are TGTGCCAGCAGCTTAGAGGGCCATCAGCCCCGGCATTTT. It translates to CASSLEGHQPRHF.

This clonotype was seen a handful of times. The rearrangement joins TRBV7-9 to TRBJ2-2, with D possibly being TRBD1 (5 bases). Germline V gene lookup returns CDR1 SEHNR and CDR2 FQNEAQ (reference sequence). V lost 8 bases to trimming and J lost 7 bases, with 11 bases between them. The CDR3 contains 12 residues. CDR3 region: CASRRVIGELFF. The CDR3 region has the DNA TGTGCCAGCCGCAGGGTAATCGGGGAGCTGTTTTTT.

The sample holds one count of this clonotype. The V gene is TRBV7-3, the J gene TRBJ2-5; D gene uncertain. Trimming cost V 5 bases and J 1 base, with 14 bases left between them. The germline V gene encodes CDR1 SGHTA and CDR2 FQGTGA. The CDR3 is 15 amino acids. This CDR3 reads CASSPRGSPQETQYF. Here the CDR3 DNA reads TGTGCCAGCAGCCCCAGAGGCAGTCCCCAAGAGACCCAGTACTTC. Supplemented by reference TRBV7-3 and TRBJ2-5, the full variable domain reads GAGVSQTPSNKVTEKGKYVELRCDPISGHTALYWYRQSLGQGPEFLIYFQGTGAADDSGLPNDRFFAVRPEGSVSTLKIQRTERGDSAVYLCASSPRGSPQETQYFGPGTRLLVL.